This TCR beta chain derives from a study of shared clonotypes between healthy human individuals. Here immunoSEQ multiplex PCR was the method, and the copy in TCRdb shows in-frame clones only, minus some. This sample has more than 2,000,000 clones; approximately 95% occur once, and the top ten carry under 0.45%. The V gene's germline CDR1 is SGHRS and CDR2 YFSETQ. The CDR3 extends over 15 amino acids. Deletions cut 0 bases from V and 2 bases from J, with 11 bases between. Comments on this clone: Other DNA sequences in the same sample also yield this CDR3.

V usage is TRBV5-1 and J usage is TRBJ2-5; possibly TRBD2 for D (6 bases). The sample consisted of naive CD4+ T cells from PBMCs. Subset here: CD45RA+ positively selected. This TCR came from a man between 18 and 35 years old in good health. Some clones in this sample may be carry-over from other donors' samples. CDR3 in amino acids: CASSLGGGGQETQYF. The CDR3 nucleotides are TGCGCCAGCAGCTTGGGTGGAGGAGGGCAAGAGACCCAGTACTTC.